This entry describes one TCR beta chain. The data were obtained in a study of shared clonotypes between healthy human individuals. About the study: A few men and a couple of women, aged 18 to 49, were donors. Used for every donor were three CD4 naive, three CD4 memory, two CD8 naive and one CD8 memory plate.

The germline V gene has CDR1 KGHSH and CDR2 LQKENI. The CDR3 covers 15 residues. V lost 2 bases, J lost 4 bases, and 4 bases stayed unmatched. The method was immunoSEQ multiplex PCR; TCRdb's version includes in-frame clones alone and lacks a portion of them. The top ten hold 0.6% to 0.75% of the sample, which has more than 900,000 clones, more than 75% seen once. The rearrangement joins TRBV18 to TRBJ2-1; 8 bases line up with TRBD1. The receptor comes from a man aged 18 to 30 in good health. Some clones in this sample may be carry-over from other donors' samples. Sequencing was done on a sample of memory CD4+ T cells from PBMCs. Subset: CD45RA-negative fraction. CDR3: CASSPSGGGYNEQFF. DNA of the CDR3: TGTGCCAGCTCACCATCAGGGGGCGGTTACAATGAGCAGTTCTTC.